This TCR beta chain was recovered during a study of shared clonotypes between healthy human individuals. Notes on the study in general: It was only blood that was sampled, and tissue repertoires likely differ. On the whole, naive subsets had larger estimated richness than memory subsets had.

The table came from immunoSEQ multiplex PCR; TCRdb's copy has only in-frame clones and leaves some out. The sample has about 1.1 million clones; 70% to 85% are singletons. This clone was recorded only once. Its matching antigen is unknown. CDR1 and CDR2 (germline): SGHTA, FQGTGA. The CDR3 length is 15 residues. Trimming removed 5 bases at V and 4 bases at J, with 14 bases between. Specimen: memory CD4+ T cells from PBMCs. Subset reported: CD45RA-negative fraction. The sequence derives from a man aged 18 to 30 in good health. Some clones in this sample may be carry-over from other donors' samples. The V call is TRBV7-3, the J call TRBJ2-2; D call uncertain. CDR3 coding DNA: TGTGCCAGCAGCCAGTTCTCGGTTACCACCGGGGAGCTGTTTTTT. This encodes CASSQFSVTTGELFF.